This TCR beta chain was sequenced during a study of cytotoxic CD8 clonotypes in ibrutinib-treated CLL. The overall study: Of the patients, 11 were relapsed/refractory, over 14 treatment-naive and roughly 17 IGHV unmutated.

This CDR3 contains 15 residues. Trimming removed 5 bases from V and 4 bases from J, with 15 bases in between. Germline CDR1 MNHEY, CDR2 SMNVEV (reference sequence). From cryopreserved PBMCs came roughly 2 micrograms of genomic DNA used for TCR beta libraries. There are a few counts of this clone. The protocol was immunoSEQ multiplex PCR, while the TCRdb copy is restricted to in-frame clones and leaves out a portion. This table holds about 250,000 clones, 70% found once. The sample consisted of PBMCs, taken after 24 months of ibrutinib treatment. V usage is TRBV27 and J usage is TRBJ1-5, with D perhaps matching TRBD1 (5 bases). This receptor was taken from a human donor with chronic lymphocytic leukemia. The CDR3 is CASSRLGEWNQPQHF. Here the CDR3 DNA reads TGTGCCAGCAGTCGTTTGGGGGAATGGAATCAGCCCCAGCATTTT.